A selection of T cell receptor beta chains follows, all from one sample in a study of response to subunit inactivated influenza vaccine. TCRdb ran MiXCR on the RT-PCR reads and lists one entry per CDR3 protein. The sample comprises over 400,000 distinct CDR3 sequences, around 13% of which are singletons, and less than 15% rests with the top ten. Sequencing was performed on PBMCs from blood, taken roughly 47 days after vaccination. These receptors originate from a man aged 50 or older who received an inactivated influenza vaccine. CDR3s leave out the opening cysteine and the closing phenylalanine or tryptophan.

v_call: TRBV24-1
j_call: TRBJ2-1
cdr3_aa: ATSDSVGIEF

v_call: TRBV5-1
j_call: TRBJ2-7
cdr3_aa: ASSAVTSGSDEQY

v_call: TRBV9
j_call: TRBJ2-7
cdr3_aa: ASSGNSGSEQY

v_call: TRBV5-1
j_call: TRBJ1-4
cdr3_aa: ASSLFQGREKLF

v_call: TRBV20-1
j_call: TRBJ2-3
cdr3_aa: SARDFIRAGDADTQY

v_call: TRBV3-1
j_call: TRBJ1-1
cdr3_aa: ASSQEKSGAF

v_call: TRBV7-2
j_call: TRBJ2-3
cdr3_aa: ASSFYSGDTQY

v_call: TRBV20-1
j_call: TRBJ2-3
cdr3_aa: SASARTGGTDTQY

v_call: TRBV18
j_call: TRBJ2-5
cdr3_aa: ASSPMLAGSQETQY

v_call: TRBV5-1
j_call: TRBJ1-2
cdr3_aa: ASSTGTAKDYGYT

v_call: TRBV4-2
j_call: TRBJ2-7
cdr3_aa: ASSPYAEDSNYEQY

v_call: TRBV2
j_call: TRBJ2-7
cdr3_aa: ASSDMQTSYEQY

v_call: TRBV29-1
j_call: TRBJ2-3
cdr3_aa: SVATGGTDTQY

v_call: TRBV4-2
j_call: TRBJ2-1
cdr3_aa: ASSQDQGGQGF

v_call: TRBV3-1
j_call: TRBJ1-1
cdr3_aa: ASGGGRGEAF

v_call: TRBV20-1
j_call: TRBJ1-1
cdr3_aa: SAKGGGANTEAF

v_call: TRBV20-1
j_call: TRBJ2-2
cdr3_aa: SASRLAGGGGNTGELF

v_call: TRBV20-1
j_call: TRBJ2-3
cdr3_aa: SARGSGHADTQY

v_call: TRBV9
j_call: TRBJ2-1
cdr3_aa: ASSATLATLASEQF

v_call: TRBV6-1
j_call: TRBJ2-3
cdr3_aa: ASRADSITDTQY

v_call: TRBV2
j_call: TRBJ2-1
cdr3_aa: ASRATSGPYNEQF

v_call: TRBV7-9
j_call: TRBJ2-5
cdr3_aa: ASSRSGGEETQY

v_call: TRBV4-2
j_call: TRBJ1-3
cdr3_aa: ASSQAGQRLGNTIY

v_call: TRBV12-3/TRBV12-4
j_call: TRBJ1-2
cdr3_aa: ASSFTGRPGGYT

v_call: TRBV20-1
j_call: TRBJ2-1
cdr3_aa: SASLVKGYNEQF

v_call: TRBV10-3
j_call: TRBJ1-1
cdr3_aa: AIRDPWNTEAF

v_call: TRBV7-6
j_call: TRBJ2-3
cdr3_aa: ASSLGRVSDTQY

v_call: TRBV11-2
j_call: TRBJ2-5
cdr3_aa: ASSFGGGYQETQY

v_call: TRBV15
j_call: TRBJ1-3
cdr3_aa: ATSRAEGSFGNTIY

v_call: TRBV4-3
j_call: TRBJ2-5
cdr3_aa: ASSQLERPKETQY

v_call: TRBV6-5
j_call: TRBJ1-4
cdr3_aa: ASSYSTRSWGKLF

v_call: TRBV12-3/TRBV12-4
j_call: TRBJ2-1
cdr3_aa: ASSFVSGAYYNEQF

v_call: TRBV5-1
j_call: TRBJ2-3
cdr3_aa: ASSEGTIPPWAGYSDTQY

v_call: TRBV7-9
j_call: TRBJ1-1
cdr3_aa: ASSLESPRGPGTEAF

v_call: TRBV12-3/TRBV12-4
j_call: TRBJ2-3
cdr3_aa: ASSTAIDTQY

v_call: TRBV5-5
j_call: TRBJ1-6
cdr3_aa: ASSSIGSLDPLH

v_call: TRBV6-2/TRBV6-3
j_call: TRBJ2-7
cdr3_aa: ASSYWGEQY

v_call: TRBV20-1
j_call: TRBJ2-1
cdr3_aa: SAQAGTSGSNEQF

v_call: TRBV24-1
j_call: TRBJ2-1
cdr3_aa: ATSDPQGQGGYNEQF

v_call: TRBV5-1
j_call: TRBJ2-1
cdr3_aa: ASSLTGQAPSSYNEQF

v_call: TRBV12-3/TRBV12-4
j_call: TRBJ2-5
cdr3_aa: ASSSYRGQETQY

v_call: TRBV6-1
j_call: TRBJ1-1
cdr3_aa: ASSMGTGLNTEAF

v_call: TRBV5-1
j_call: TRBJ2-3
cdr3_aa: ASSKHPDIPTDTQY

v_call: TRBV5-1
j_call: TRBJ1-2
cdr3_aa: ASSKESNYGYT

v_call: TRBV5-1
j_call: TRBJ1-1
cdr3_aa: ASSQAPGQGSSTEAF

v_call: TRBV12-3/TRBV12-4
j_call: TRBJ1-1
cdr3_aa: ASSFGRGRGFGNTEAF

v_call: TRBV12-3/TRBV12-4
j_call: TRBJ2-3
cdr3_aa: ASSLWPRGGIVDTQY

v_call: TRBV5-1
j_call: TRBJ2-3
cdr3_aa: ASSLNYFVDTQY

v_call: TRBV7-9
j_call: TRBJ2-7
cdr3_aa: ASSLFGPNYEQY

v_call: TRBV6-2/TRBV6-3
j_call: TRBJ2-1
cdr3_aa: ASSIRNEQF